These 25 T cell receptor beta chains were all obtained from the same sample, sequenced in a study of shared clonotypes between healthy human individuals. Assay used: immunoSEQ multiplex PCR; TCRdb lists only in-frame clones, some missing. The sample contains 2,500,000 or so clones, 90% to 95% of which appear only once. Material for sequencing was naive CD4+ T cells from PBMCs. The subset denotes: CD45RA+ positively selected. Source of these receptors: a man between 18 and 35 years old in good health. Some clones in this sample may be carry-over from other donors' samples.

In DNA form, the CDR3 reads TGTGCCAGCACCCCAATGGAGAGCTCCTACGAGCAGTACTTC. Protein: CASTPMESSYEQYF. V usage is TRBV6-1 and J usage is TRBJ2-7; no clear D gene. This CDR3 has 14 amino acids. V was shortened by 7 bases and J by 0 bases, with 13 bases between the two germline ends. The germline gives CDR1 MNHNS, CDR2 SASEGT.

The chain recombines TRBV5-1 with TRBJ2-3; D call uncertain. The germline V gene encodes CDR1 SGHRS and CDR2 YFSETQ. The CDR3 totals 15 residues. The germline V and J ends were trimmed by 3 bases and 2 bases, with 13 bases remaining between them. CDR3 bases: TGCGCCAGCAGCTCCCTACCACTACTCACAGATACGCAGTATTTT. This codes for CASSSLPLLTDTQYF.

About this clone itself: The identical CDR3 is also encoded by other nucleotide sequences in the sample. The chain combines TRBV7-9 with TRBJ2-3; D gene uncertain. CDR3 size: 12 residues. The ends were cut back, 5 bases at V and 0 bases at J, with 3 bases in the middle. The germline CDR1 and CDR2 sequences are SEHNR and FQNEAQ (reference sequence). CDR3 nucleotide sequence: TGTGCCAGCAGCGTGAGCACAGATACGCAGTATTTT. Amino acid sequence: CASSVSTDTQYF.

The chain combines TRBV18 with TRBJ2-7; possible D gene TRBD1, 7 bases. Germline values: CDR1 KGHSH, CDR2 LQKENI. V was cut by 1 base and J by 7 bases, with 14 bases left in between. CDR3 length equals 14 residues. DNA for the CDR3: TGTGCCAGCTCACCACGACAGGGAGGTGAAGAGCAGTACTTC. It specifies CASSPRQGGEEQYF.

The J gene is TRBJ2-7, the V gene TRBV28; weak D call: TRBD2 (5 bases). This CDR3 region has 15 residues. The V end was cut by 5 bases, the J end by 5 bases, with 19 bases between. The germline CDR1 and CDR2 sequences are MDHEN and SYDVKM. CDR3 amino acids: CASSLPTGSADEQYF. The DNA for the CDR3 is TGTGCCAGCAGTCTCCCGACGGGGTCCGCTGACGAGCAGTACTTC.

This sequence joins TRBV5-1 and TRBJ2-7; 7 bases are shared with TRBD2. The V and J ends lost 0 bases and 0 bases, in that order; junction bases with no gene match: 6. CDR1 and CDR2 from the germline V gene are SGHRS and YFSETQ. The CDR3 covers 16 residues. This CDR3 reads CASSLGSGGGSYEQYF. The CDR3 nucleotides are TGCGCCAGCAGCTTGGGGTCGGGGGGTGGCTCCTACGAGCAGTACTTC.

The chain links TRBV7-3 to TRBJ2-3; possibly TRBD1 for D (5 bases). Deletions cut 1 base from V and 3 bases from J, with 14 bases between. The germline V gene has CDR1 SGHTA and CDR2 FQGTGA. The CDR3 is made up of 16 amino acids. CDR3 nucleotide sequence: TGTGCCAGCAGCTTAAGGCAGGGCAAGTCGACAGATACGCAGTATTTT. This sequence encodes CASSLRQGKSTDTQYF.

This clone has only one observation. This chain links TRBV7-8 with TRBJ2-7, with 16 bases that match TRBD2. CDR3 size: 19 residues. J lost 4 bases, V lost 5 bases, and 14 bases had no gene match. CDR1 is SGHVS, CDR2 FQNEAQ, per germline. As DNA, the CDR3 is TGTGCCAGCAGCCCGAGTCCGGGACTAGCGGGAGGGGGGTGGTACGAGCAGTACTTC. Amino acids: CASSPSPGLAGGGWYEQYF.

V and J are TRBV11-2 and TRBJ2-1; perhaps TRBD2 as D (5 bases). The CDR3 extends over 15 amino acids. Germline V gene sequence: CDR1 SGHAT, CDR2 FQNNGV. Trimming took 1 base from V and 12 from J, leaving 19 bases between them. The CDR3 protein is CASSLGGFGLRGQFF. The CDR3 nucleotides are TGTGCCAGCAGCTTAGGAGGCTTTGGGCTCCGGGGGCAGTTCTTC. The variable domain in full, completed from reference TRBV11-2 and TRBJ2-1, reads EAGVAQSPRYKIIEKRQSVAFWCNPISGHATLYWYQQILGQGPKLLIQFQNNGVVDDSQLPKDRFSAERLKGVDSTLKIQPAKLEDSAVYLCASSLGGFGLRGQFFGPGTRLTVL.

The genes are TRBV5-1 and TRBJ2-3; D gene ambiguous. Germline CDR1 SGHRS, CDR2 YFSETQ. V lost 3 bases and J 4 bases, leaving 12 bases between the germline ends. The CDR3 length is 14 residues. For the CDR3, the DNA is TGCGCCAGCAGCTCGGGCCCAGACGCAGATACGCAGTATTTT. It yields the protein CASSSGPDADTQYF.

The gene calls are TRBV29-1 and TRBJ2-2; D not resolved. Germline V CDR1 and CDR2: SQVTM, ANQGSEA. Between the trimmed V and J ends, which lost 4 bases and 4 bases, there was a span of 10 bases. The CDR3 is made up of 13 amino acids. The CDR3 region is CSVGTVLTGELFF. CDR3 sequence (DNA): TGCAGCGTTGGGACCGTACTCACCGGGGAGCTGTTTTTT.

This chain joins TRBV14 and TRBJ2-1, with 7 bases matching TRBD2. Germline CDR1 reads SGHDN; CDR2 reads FVKESK. J was trimmed by 1 base and V by 5 bases; bases with no gene match: 11. CDR3 length: 17 residues. The CDR3 loop is CASSYKTGTKSYNEQFF. Written as DNA, the CDR3 is TGTGCCAGCAGCTATAAAACCGGGACTAAGTCCTACAATGAGCAGTTCTTC.

The chain couples TRBV28 to TRBJ1-2; tentative D call: TRBD1 (5 bases). The V and J ends lost 2 bases and 8 bases respectively, with 15 bases between them. The length of the CDR3 is 14 residues. CDR1 is MDHEN and CDR2 is SYDVKM in the germline V gene. The CDR3 region has the DNA TGTGCCAGCAGTTTAGGGACGAGGTCGGGGGGCTACACCTTC. It yields the protein CASSLGTRSGGYTF.

This clone is a singleton in its sample. DNA for the CDR3: TGTGCCAGCAGCCCTCACGCGGGAACCTACTCCTACGAGCAGTACTTC. It is translated as CASSPHAGTYSYEQYF. This chain uses TRBV11-1 with TRBJ2-7; possibly TRBD2 for D (6 bases). The CDR3 totals 16 residues. Germline values: CDR1 SGHAT, CDR2 FQDESV (reference sequence). Trimming pared 5 bases from V and 0 bases from J, leaving 17 bases between.

Details on this clone: The sample holds other DNA sequences that translate to the same CDR3. This chain uses TRBV9 with TRBJ2-2; 12 bases align to TRBD2. V lost 0 bases, J lost 6 bases, and 3 bases stayed unmatched. This CDR3 contains 16 residues. The germline V gene encodes CDR1 SGDLS and CDR2 YYNGEE. CDR3: CASSVGLAGDPGELFF. CDR3 nucleotides: TGTGCCAGCAGCGTAGGACTAGCGGGAGATCCCGGGGAGCTGTTTTTT. Filled out from reference TRBV9 and TRBJ2-2, the complete variable domain reads DSGVTQTPKHLITATGQRVTLRCSPRSGDLSVYWYQQSLDQGLQFLIQYYNGEERAKGNILERFSAQQFPDLHSELNLSSLELGDSALYFCASSVGLAGDPGELFFGEGSRLTVL.

CDR3 in amino acids: CASGDRVGEQYF. The CDR3 coding sequence is TGTGCTAGTGGTGATAGGGTTGGGGAGCAGTACTTC. The V and J genes are TRBV12-5 and TRBJ2-7, with no clear D. Germline CDR1 reads LGHNT; CDR2 reads FRNRAP. The CDR3 loop spans 12 amino acids. Trimming pared 5 bases from V and 7 bases from J, leaving 12 bases between.

This sequence joins TRBV2 and TRBJ1-2; maybe TRBD1 (5 bases). Trimming took 3 bases from V and 8 from J, leaving 13 bases between them. This CDR3 region has 13 residues. Germline V gives CDR1 SNHLY, CDR2 FYNNEI. CDR3 DNA: TGTGCCAGCAGTGAGCCAGGGCTTGGCGGCTACACCTTC. This gives the protein CASSEPGLGGYTF.

The chain carries TRBV11-2 and TRBJ2-3; a possible D gene is TRBD2 (6 bases). Between the trimmed V and J ends, which lost 1 base and 2 bases, there was a span of 13 bases. The length of the CDR3 is 16 residues. Germline V gene lookup returns CDR1 SGHAT and CDR2 FQNNGV. The CDR3 region is CASSLGSGGITDTQYF. The DNA for the CDR3 is TGTGCCAGCAGCTTAGGTTCGGGCGGGATCACAGATACGCAGTATTTT.

CDR3 loop: CASRGYNYEQYF. In nucleotides, the CDR3 is TGTGCCAGCAGGGGTTATAACTACGAGCAGTACTTC. The gene calls are TRBV2 and TRBJ2-7, with D hard to call. The CDR3 is 12 residues long. V lost 6 bases to trimming and J lost 3 bases, with 9 bases between them. Germline values: CDR1 SNHLY, CDR2 FYNNEI.

V usage is TRBV19 and J usage is TRBJ2-3, with TRBD2 matching 8 bases. V lost 3 bases and J lost 0; bases outside the gene matches: 5. Germline CDR1 and CDR2: LNHDA and SQIVND (reference sequence). This CDR3 is 16 amino acids long. As DNA, the CDR3 is TGTGCCAGTAGTATTCGCGGGAGGCAAAGCACAGATACGCAGTATTTT. The encoded protein is CASSIRGRQSTDTQYF.

CDR3 nucleotide sequence: TGTGCCAGCAGCCCAAGACAGGGAGGGAGCTATGGCTACACCTTC. This gives the protein CASSPRQGGSYGYTF. This chain links TRBV4-2 with TRBJ1-2, with 7 bases lining up with TRBD1. The J segment lost 4 bases and the V segment lost 4 bases, leaving 9 bases of the junction unmatched. This CDR3 region has 15 residues. Germline V CDR1 and CDR2: LGHNA, YNFKEQ.

V and J are TRBV5-1 and TRBJ2-1; 10 bases line up with TRBD2. J lost 7 bases, V lost 5 bases, and 6 bases had no gene match. The germline V gene encodes CDR1 SGHRS and CDR2 YFSETQ. This CDR3 contains 14 residues. DNA of the CDR3: TGCGCCAGCAGGGGACTAGCGTTGATGAATGAGCAGTTCTTC. Amino acid sequence: CASRGLALMNEQFF.

The V and J genes are TRBV6-5 and TRBJ1-2, with D uncertain. V was clipped by 6 bases and J by 4 bases, with 9 bases between them. The CDR3 is 12 residues long. Germline-derived CDR1 and CDR2 are MNHEY and SVGAGI. The chain's CDR3 is CASSLMGYGYTF. The CDR3 DNA follows: TGTGCCAGCAGCCTGATGGGCTATGGCTACACCTTC.

This sequence joins TRBV28 and TRBJ2-7; 7 positions match TRBD1. CDR3 size: 12 residues. Losses at the gene ends were 6 bases for V and 5 bases for J; bases not matched to a gene: 4. Looked up from germline, CDR1 is MDHEN and CDR2 is SYDVKM. CDR3 sequence (DNA): TGTGCCAGCAGAATGAGGGGGCACGAGCAGTACTTC. Its translation: CASRMRGHEQYF.

The V and J genes are TRBV7-3 and TRBJ2-3; D gene unclear. Trimming left V 1 base short and J 5 bases short, with 16 bases between. The CDR3 is made up of 16 amino acids. From germline, CDR1 is SGHTA and CDR2 FQGTGA. DNA for the CDR3: TGTGCCAGCAGCTTAAAGGGTGGAGCCTATGGAGATACGCAGTATTTT. Translated, it gives CASSLKGGAYGDTQYF.